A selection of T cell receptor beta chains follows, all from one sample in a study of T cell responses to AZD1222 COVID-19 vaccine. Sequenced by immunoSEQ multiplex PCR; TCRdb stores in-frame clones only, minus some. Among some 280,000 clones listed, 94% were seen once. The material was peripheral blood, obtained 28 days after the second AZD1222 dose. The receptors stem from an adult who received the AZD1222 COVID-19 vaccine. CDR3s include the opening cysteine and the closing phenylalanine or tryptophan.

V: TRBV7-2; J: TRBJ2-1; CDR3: CASSLTNLFGNEQFF
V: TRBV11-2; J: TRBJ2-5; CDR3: CASRPLAGRLETQYF
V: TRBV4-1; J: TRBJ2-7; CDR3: CASSQLSDYEQYF
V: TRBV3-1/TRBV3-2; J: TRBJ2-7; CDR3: CASSQGQFLTTGKQYF
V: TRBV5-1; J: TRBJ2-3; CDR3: CASSLGSNTDTQYF
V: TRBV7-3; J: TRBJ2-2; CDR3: CASSLLAGVTGELFF
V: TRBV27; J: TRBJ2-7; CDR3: CASSSRTASSYEQYF
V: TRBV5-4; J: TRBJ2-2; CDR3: CASSPKGDTGELFF
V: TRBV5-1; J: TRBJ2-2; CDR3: CASSLSGQGSSGELFF
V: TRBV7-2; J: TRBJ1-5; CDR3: CASSYGTGRGNQPQHF
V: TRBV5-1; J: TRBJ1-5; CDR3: CASSLGTGATNQPQHF
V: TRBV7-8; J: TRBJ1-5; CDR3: CASSSRLGDQPQHF
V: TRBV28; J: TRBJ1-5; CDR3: CASSTPDRGPQHF
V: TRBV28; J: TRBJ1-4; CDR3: CASTDYPNEKLFF
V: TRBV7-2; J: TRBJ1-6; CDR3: CASSFGTAQSSPLHF
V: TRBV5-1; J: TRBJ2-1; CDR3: CASSLAGGTPYNEQFF
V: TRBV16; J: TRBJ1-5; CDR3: CASSRTERSNQPQHF
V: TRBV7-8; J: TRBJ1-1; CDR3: CASRRMNTEAFF
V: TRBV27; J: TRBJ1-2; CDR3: CASSLNPLRALHYGYTF
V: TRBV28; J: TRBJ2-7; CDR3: CASSQDRWEQYF
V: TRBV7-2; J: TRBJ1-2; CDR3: CASSSKMVEQGRGYTF
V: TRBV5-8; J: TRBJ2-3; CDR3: CASSKMGGTDTQYF
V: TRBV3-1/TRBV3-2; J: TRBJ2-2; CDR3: CASSQGTAGVVGELFF
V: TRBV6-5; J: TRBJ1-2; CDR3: CASSSQGRIYGYTF
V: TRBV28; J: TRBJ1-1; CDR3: CASRGQLLDEAFF
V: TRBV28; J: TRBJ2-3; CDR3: CASSPNGDTQYF
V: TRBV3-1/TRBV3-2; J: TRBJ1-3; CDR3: CASSPGQGAGNTIYF
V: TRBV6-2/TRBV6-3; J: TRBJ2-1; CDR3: CASSGSSGGGNEQFF
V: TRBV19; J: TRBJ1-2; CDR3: CASSIGILGQNYGYTF
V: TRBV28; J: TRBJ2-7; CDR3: CASSTGPLYEQYF
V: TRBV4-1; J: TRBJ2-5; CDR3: CASSQDRGLQETQYF
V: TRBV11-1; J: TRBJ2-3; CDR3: CASSPRTSGDPDTQYF
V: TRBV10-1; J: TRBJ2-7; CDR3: CASRGPHGGGHYEQYF
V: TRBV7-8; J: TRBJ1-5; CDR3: CASSLGGGGRQPQHF